Detailed here is one T cell receptor (beta chain). Its antigen remains undetermined. No much larger clone is present one base from it, and per-base qualities are unavailable. Another Seattle source contributed samples from volunteer blood donors who had recovered from COVID-19. Each collaborating institution followed its own protocols to collect whole blood in K2EDTA tubes. For TCRbeta analysis, collaborators shipped samples as frozen whole blood, isolated PBMCs, or DNA extracted from either of those sample types. These data come from a study of blood T cell repertoires in COVID-19 (TCRdb year 2020). About the investigation overall: Samples covering the acute and convalescent phases of COVID-19 were provided by collaborators in the United States, Italy and Spain. Samples came from the ongoing ImmuneRACE study (first 160 participants) plus 1,254 subjects from 6 global collaborators. A de-identified subject ID, COVID-19 status, age in years and sex were almost always included in the sample metadata. Subjects who had been exposed to COVID-19, were actively infected with it, or had recovered from it provided the deeply sampled blood TCRbeta repertoires that made up the dataset. The material from the prospective study consisted of cDNA or gDNA derived from T cells, B-cell-depleted T cells, or PBMCs. Where HLA class I and class II types were available, the types were taken from metadata supplied by the sample provider, not from assay-based typing. The repertoires were released in a freely available public database meant as a resource for research on the immune response to SARS-CoV-2.

TCRbeta CDR3 regions were amplified from genomic DNA using the immunoSEQ Assay, a bias-controlled multiplex PCR. The original methods were these. Nucleated cell counts per sample were estimated from amplification of reference gene primers within the assay. To quantify the absolute abundance of each unique TCRbeta CDR3 rearrangement, sequence reads were collapsed and filtered. For each sample, productive Simpson clonality was calculated by taking the square root of Simpson's diversity index across productive rearrangements. TCRdb took over this immuneACCESS table, retaining in-frame rearrangements with V and J assigned. Such tables are incomplete; in checked studies, under half of the missing clones stem from an unresolved V gene, and the remainder is unexplained. That table supplies the V and J calls and clone size; D and trimming were determined from the DNA. The sample yields roughly 260,000 clones; about 87% were counted once. About 4.1% of the sample rests with the top ten.

Study-wide findings and limitations: How much clinical and demographic metadata was included differed by source and by participant, and the metadata was provided uncurated.

The CDR3 runs 17 residues from the cysteine to the phenylalanine. Only the CDR3 DNA is retained, 51 bases long and in frame from the first base. V is cut by 6 bases and J by 0 bases, and the space between the germline ends is 21 bases. The germline V gene (reference sequence) provides CDR1 LNHDA and CDR2 SQIVND. Sequenced material: peripheral blood. The sequence links TRBV19 to TRBJ2-7; a tentative D match to TRBD1 spans 7 bases. This clonotype was obtained from a man aged 55 to 70 who had recovered from COVID-19. The CDR3 has the sequence CASREGSTGAASYEQYF. The bases read TGTGCCAGTAGGGAGGGATCCACAGGGGCAGCCTCCTACGAGCAGTACTTC.